This section outlines one T cell receptor beta chain sequence together with its context. The antigen it binds to is not known. Library preparation employed 5' RACE. Each TCR library was prepared from 3,000 to 4,000 ng of total RNA. cDNA was synthesized with SMARTScribe reverse transcriptase in eight separate reactions per sample. During cDNA synthesis, unique molecular identifiers containing a 6-nucleotide sample barcode were introduced by template switching. TCRalpha and TCRbeta cDNA was amplified by two nested PCRs of roughly 16 and 10 cycles, with bead purification after each PCR. Before amplification, cDNA was treated with uracil DNA-glycosylase and purified using the QIAquick PCR purification kit. In the second PCR, Illumina TruSeq-compatible adapters and sample-specific barcodes were added. Library quality and concentration were checked on TapeStation and Qubit, and libraries were pooled at 5 to 6.5 ng each. Sequencing of the pooled libraries was done on an Illumina HiSeq2500 single-index Rapid Run using custom sequencing primers and 2 x 100 bp reads. From the authors' description of their analysis: MiGEC version 1.2.6 was used for UMI-based consensus assembly to correct PCR and sequencing errors. MiXCR version 2.1.1 was used for V(D)J alignment, clonotype assembly and CDR3 extraction. To normalise gene usage, clonotype sharing and MAIT/NKT TCR abundance, the top 1000, 10 000 and 20 000 clonotypes in each sample were analysed. After downsampling to 27 000 UMIs, diversity was calculated as the inverse Simpson index using the vegan R package. Paired Mann-Whitney U tests were applied to discordant twin pairs, and Benjamini-Hochberg correction was used for multiple testing. Through TCRdb reprocessing, the reads give one entry per CDR3 protein sequence; DNA is omitted. TCRdb's processing, not the authors' own work, is the source of the V and J calls. The data table for this sample lists around 370,000 distinct CDR3 sequences. Around 2.6% of the sample rests with the top ten.

From the germline V gene, CDR1 is SGHVS and CDR2 is FQNEAQ. Taken from cysteine to phenylalanine, the CDR3 has 14 residues. DNA was not recorded. The data are from a study of monozygotic twins with inflammatory bowel disease (dated by TCRdb to the late 2010s). Regarding the research as a whole: In total, about 30 monozygotic twin pairs made up the full study: 19 Danish pairs, all IBD-discordant, plus nine German pairs, of which four were IBD-concordant and five were IBD-discordant. Within discordant pairs, disease-associated traits were sought mainly by comparing IBD patients with their genetically identical healthy co-twins. Each individual had, on average, about 151 000 unique TCRalpha sequences and 181 000 unique TCRbeta sequences available for analysis. Beyond this particular receptor, the publication reports: The analysis was unable to tell apart different T cell subtypes. IBD patients shared fewer clonotypes with other individuals than healthy twins did, most markedly in patients showing signs of disease activity. Because patients were on differing immunosuppressive treatments, the repertoires may have picked up extra background noise and inter-individual variability. The results gave no support for a single strong signal or clonotype linked to IBD. TCRbeta repertoire diversity, by inverse Simpson index, was decreased in IBD patients compared with their healthy co-twins. Concordant and discordant twins showed no difference in repertoire similarity, possibly because of limited statistical power.

From each donor, a roughly 2.3 ml peripheral blood sample was collected into PAXgene tubes and stored at -80 degrees C. Without T cell sorting, total RNA was isolated from whole blood using the PAXgene blood miRNA kit on an automated QIAcube. Deep TCRalpha and TCRbeta repertoire profiling with unique molecular barcoding was performed on peripheral blood of monozygotic twin pairs concordant or discordant for inflammatory bowel disease. Smoking habits were recorded for all twin pairs, and each individual was classified as a current, former or never smoker. The chain was built from TRBV7-8 and TRBJ2-3. What was sequenced was blood. This sequence originates from a human donor with ulcerative colitis or Crohn's disease, or a healthy co-twin of an affected twin (not recorded which). CDR3 loop: CASSLEQHTDTQYF.